This T cell receptor (beta chain) was recovered during a study of CXCR3-negative and CXCR3-positive naive CD8 T cells. CDR1 is SGHRS, CDR2 YFSETQ, per germline. The CDR3 sequence is 14 residues long. Regarding this clonotype: What it recognizes is unknown.

It was by 5' RACE with UMI labels that the TRB cDNA libraries were prepared. For each CDR3 protein, TCRdb gives one entry from its re-call of the 5' RACE reads, without DNA. The table lists about 39,000 distinct CDR3 sequences. Study-level findings and limits: High diversity, comparable across both naive subsets, contrasted with much lower diversity in memory CD8+ cells. TRBV-TRBJ usage was alike in naive CXCR3-negative and CXCR3-positive cells but differed in memory cells.

This chain connects TRBV5-1 to TRBJ2-3; TCRdb reports TRBD2, a call that lacks DNA to check it against. The sample taken for sequencing was naive CXCR3- CD8+ T cells from blood. Described subset: CD45RO-CCR7+CD27+CD95- naive CD8+ T cells lacking CXCR3 (TNR3-). The receptor comes from a human donor in good health. Some clones in this sample may be carry-over from other donors' samples. The CDR3 sequence is CASSWSSGEDTQYF. The whole variable domain, remainder taken from reference TRBV5-1 and TRBJ2-3, is KAGVTQTPRYLIKTRGQQVTLSCSPISGHRSVSWYQQTPGQGLQFLFEYFSETQRNKGNFPGRFSGRQFSNSRSEMNVSTLELGDSALYLCASSWSSGEDTQYFGPGTRLTVL.